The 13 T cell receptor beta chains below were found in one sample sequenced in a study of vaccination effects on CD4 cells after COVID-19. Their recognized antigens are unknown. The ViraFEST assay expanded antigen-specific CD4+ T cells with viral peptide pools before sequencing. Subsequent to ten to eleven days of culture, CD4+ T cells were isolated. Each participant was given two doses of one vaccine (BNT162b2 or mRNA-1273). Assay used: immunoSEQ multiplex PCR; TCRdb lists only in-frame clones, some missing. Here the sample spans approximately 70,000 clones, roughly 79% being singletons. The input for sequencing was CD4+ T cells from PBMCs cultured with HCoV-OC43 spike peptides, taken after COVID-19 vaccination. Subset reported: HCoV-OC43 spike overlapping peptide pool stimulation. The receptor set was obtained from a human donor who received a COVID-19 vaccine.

CDR3 sequence reads: CASSGRGSYEQYV. In DNA form, the CDR3 reads TGTGCCAGCAGCGGGAGGGGCTCGTACGAGCAGTACGTC. The rearrangement joins TRBV7-2 to TRBJ2-7; 7 bases map to TRBD2. The length of the CDR3 is 13 residues. V trimming: 5 bases; J trimming: 4 bases; junction bases outside the gene matches: 5. Germline V gene sequence: CDR1 SGHTA, CDR2 FQGNSA.

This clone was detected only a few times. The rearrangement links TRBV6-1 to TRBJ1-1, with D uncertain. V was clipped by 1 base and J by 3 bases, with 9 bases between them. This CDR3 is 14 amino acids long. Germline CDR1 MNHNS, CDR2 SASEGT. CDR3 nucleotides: TGTGCCAGCAGTGAAGTTCTGACATACACTGAAGCTTTCTTT. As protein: CASSEVLTYTEAFF.

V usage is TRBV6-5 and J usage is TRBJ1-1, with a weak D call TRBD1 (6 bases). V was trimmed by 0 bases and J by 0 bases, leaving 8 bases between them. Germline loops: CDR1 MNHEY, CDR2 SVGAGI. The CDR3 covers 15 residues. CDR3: CASSYSGQMNTEAFF. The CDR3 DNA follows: TGTGCCAGCAGTTACTCCGGACAGATGAACACTGAAGCTTTCTTT.

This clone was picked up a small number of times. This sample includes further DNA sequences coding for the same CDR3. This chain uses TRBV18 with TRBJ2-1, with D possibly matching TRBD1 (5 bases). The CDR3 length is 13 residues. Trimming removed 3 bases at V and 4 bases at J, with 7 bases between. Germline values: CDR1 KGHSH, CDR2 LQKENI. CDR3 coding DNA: TGTGCCAGCTCACCGGGGCTGTACAATGAGCAGTTCTTC. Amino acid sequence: CASSPGLYNEQFF.

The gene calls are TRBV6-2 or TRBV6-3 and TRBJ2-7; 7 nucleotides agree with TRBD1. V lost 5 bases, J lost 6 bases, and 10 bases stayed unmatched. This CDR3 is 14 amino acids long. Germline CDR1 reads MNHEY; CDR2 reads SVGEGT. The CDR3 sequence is CASSGRQGVREQYV. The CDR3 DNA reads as TGTGCCAGCAGTGGCCGACAGGGTGTACGCGAGCAGTACGTC.

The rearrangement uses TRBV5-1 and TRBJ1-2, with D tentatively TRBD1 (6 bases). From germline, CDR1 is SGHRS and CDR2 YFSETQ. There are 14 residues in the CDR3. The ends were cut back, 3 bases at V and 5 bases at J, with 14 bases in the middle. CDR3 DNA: TGCGCCAGCAGCTCGTACAGGGACACATATGGCTACACCTTC. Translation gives CASSSYRDTYGYTF. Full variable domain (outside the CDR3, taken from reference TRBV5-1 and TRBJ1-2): KAGVTQTPRYLIKTRGQQVTLSCSPISGHRSVSWYQQTPGQGLQFLFEYFSETQRNKGNFPGRFSGRQFSNSRSEMNVSTLELGDSALYLCASSSYRDTYGYTFGSGTRLTVV.

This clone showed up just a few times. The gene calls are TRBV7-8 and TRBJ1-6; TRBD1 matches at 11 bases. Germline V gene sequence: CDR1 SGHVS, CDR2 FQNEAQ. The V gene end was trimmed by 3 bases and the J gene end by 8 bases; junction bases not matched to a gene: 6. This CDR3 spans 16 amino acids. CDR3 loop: CASSFSGTGGDSPLHF. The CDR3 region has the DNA TGTGCCAGCAGCTTTTCCGGGACAGGGGGGGATTCACCCCTCCACTTT.

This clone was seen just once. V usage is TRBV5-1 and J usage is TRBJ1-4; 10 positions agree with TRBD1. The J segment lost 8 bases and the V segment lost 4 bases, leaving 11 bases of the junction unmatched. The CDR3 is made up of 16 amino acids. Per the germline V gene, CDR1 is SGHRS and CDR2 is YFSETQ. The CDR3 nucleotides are TGCGCCAGCAGCCCGACCGGGACAGGGGAAGGAGAAAAACTGTTTTTT. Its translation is CASSPTGTGEGEKLFF.

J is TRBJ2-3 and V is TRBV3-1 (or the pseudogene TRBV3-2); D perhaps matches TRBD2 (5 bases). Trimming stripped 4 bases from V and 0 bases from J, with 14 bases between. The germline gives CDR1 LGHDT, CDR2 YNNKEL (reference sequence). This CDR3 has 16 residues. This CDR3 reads CASSPSSAASTDTQYF. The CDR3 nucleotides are TGTGCCAGCAGCCCCTCTTCAGCGGCTAGCACAGATACGCAGTATTTT.

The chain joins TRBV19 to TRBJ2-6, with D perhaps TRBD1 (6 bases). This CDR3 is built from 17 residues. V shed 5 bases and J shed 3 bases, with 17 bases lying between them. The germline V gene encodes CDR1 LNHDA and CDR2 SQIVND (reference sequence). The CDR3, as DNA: TGTGCCAGTAGTCGGGTGGCAGGGGAAGTTGGGGCCAACGTCCTGACTTTC. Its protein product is CASSRVAGEVGANVLTF.

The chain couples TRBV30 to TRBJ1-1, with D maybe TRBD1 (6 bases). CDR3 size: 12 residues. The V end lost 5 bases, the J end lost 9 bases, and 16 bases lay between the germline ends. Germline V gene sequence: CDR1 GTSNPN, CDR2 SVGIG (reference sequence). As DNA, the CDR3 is TGTGCCTGGTCCCTTGGACAGAAAAAAGCTTTCTTT. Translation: CAWSLGQKKAFF.

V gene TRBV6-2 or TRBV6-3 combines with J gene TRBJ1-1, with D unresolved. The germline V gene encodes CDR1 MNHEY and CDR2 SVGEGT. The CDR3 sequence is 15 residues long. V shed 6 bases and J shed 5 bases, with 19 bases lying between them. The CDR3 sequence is CASSQGRVGRTEAFF. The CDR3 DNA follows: TGTGCCAGCAGCCAAGGTCGGGTGGGTCGGACTGAAGCTTTCTTT.

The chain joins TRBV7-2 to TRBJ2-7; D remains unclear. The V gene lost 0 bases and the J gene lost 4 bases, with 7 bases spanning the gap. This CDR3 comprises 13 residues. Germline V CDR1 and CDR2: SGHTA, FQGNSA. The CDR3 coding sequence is TGTGCCAGCAGCTTAGCGCCAGTTTACGAGCAGTACGTC. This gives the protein CASSLAPVYEQYV.